This is a list of T cell receptor beta chains from one sample in a study of blood T cell repertoires in COVID-19. Assay: immunoSEQ multiplex PCR; the TCRdb copy retains only in-frame clones and omits some. Seen here are around 30,000 clones, 90% observed once, and the top ten hold about 1.6%. The sample was peripheral blood. The origin of the receptors is a man in his fifties or sixties with active COVID-19. Both conserved end residues are part of each CDR3. D genes are given only for firm matches. Where a row states a size, it is once, few, many or the class of an expanded clone; other rows omit it.

size	length	V	J	D	CDR3	DNA
once	13	TRBV3-1/TRBV3-2	TRBJ2-3	TRBD2	CASSSGGGLAGGF	TGTGCCAGCAGCTCCGGGGGTGGACTAGCGGGGGGTTTT
once	16	TRBV19	TRBJ1-2	TRBD1	CASSGPRSGGELGYTF	TGTGCCAGTAGTGGACCGAGGTCAGGGGGCGAGCTTGGCTACACCTTC
NA	16	TRBV4-3	TRBJ1-6	NA	CASSQEQGSYNSPLHF	TGCGCCAGCAGCCAAGAGCAGGGCTCCTATAATTCACCCCTCCACTTT
NA	13	TRBV7-6	TRBJ2-1	TRBD2	CASSPSGYGGQFF	TGTGCCAGCAGTCCTAGCGGTTACGGTGGGCAGTTCTTC
NA	17	TRBV7-8	TRBJ1-6	NA	CASSFSDPGMGNSPLHF	TGTGCCAGCAGCTTTTCGGACCCGGGGATGGGTAATTCACCCCTCCACTTT
NA	15	TRBV18	TRBJ2-5	NA	CASSPDQSGSRTQYF	TGTGCCAGCTCACCAGACCAGTCGGGATCTAGGACCCAGTACTTC
NA	13	TRBV28	TRBJ2-7	TRBD1	CASRSTGAYEQYF	TGTGCCAGCAGATCTACAGGGGCCTACGAGCAGTACTTC
NA	16	TRBV11-3	TRBJ2-7	NA	CASSPEPPRGHYEQYF	TGTGCCAGCAGCCCAGAGCCACCAAGGGGTCACTACGAGCAGTACTTC
NA	13	TRBV27	TRBJ2-7	TRBD1	CASTRGQVHEQYF	TGTGCCAGCACCAGGGGGCAAGTCCACGAGCAGTACTTC
NA	18	TRBV10-3	TRBJ2-3	TRBD2	CAISTGTSGGPRTDTQYF	TGTGCCATCAGTACCGGGACTAGCGGGGGGCCTCGCACAGATACGCAGTATTTT
NA	15	TRBV10-1	TRBJ2-2	NA	CASSDGGRVTGELFF	TGCGCCAGCAGTGATGGAGGGCGGGTCACCGGGGAGCTGTTTTTT
NA	14	TRBV5-4	TRBJ2-3	NA	CASSFSGEADTQYF	TGTGCCAGCAGCTTCTCGGGGGAGGCAGATACGCAGTATTTT
NA	12	TRBV7-2	TRBJ2-5	NA	CASSPAAKTQYF	TGTGCCAGCAGCCCAGCGGCGAAGACCCAGTACTTC
NA	14	TRBV6-5	TRBJ1-2	TRBD1	CASRTTTGGYGYTF	TGTGCCAGCAGAACGACCACAGGGGGCTATGGCTACACCTTC
NA	14	TRBV4-1	TRBJ1-2	TRBD1	CASSQDRGTYGYTF	TGCGCCAGCAGCCAGGACAGGGGGACCTATGGCTACACCTTC
NA	13	TRBV9	TRBJ2-1	NA	CASSQGSYNEQFF	TGTGCCAGCAGCCAGGGCTCCTACAATGAGCAGTTCTTC
NA	12	TRBV30	TRBJ2-7	TRBD1	CASTTGAYEQYF	TGTGCCTCGACGACAGGGGCATACGAGCAGTACTTC
once	14	TRBV27	TRBJ1-4	NA	CASRRGTSAEKLFF	TGTGCCAGCAGACGCGGGACCTCAGCAGAAAAACTGTTTTTT
NA	14	TRBV28	TRBJ2-7	NA	CASSLAGSGYEQYF	TGTGCCAGCAGTTTAGCGGGGTCCGGGTACGAGCAGTACTTC
NA	14	TRBV15	TRBJ2-5	NA	CATSRDFGKETQYF	TGTGCCACCAGCAGAGATTTTGGCAAAGAGACCCAGTACTTC
once	13	TRBV19	TRBJ1-2	NA	CASRDRPNYGYTF	TGTGCCAGTAGGGACAGACCTAACTATGGCTACACCTTC
NA	15	TRBV11-3	TRBJ2-7	TRBD1	CASSLVTGGSYEQYF	TGTGCCAGCAGCTTGGTTACAGGGGGCTCCTACGAGCAGTACTTC
once	14	TRBV18	TRBJ1-2	NA	CASSPGGANYGYTF	TGTGCCAGCTCACCAGGAGGGGCTAACTATGGCTACACCTTC
NA	14	TRBV6-4	TRBJ1-5	NA	CASSAEGGNQPQHF	TGTGCCAGCAGCGCTGAGGGGGGCAATCAGCCCCAGCATTTT
medium-sized	13	TRBV6-5	TRBJ2-7	NA	CASSYDSSYEQYF	TGTGCCAGCAGTTACGACAGCTCCTACGAGCAGTACTTC
NA	14	TRBV7-9	TRBJ2-7	TRBD1	CASSNPGQAYEQYF	TGTGCCAGCAGCAACCCCGGACAGGCCTACGAGCAGTACTTC
NA	14	TRBV19	TRBJ2-3	TRBD1	CASSISGTGDTQYF	TGTGCCAGTAGTATATCGGGGACAGGGGATACGCAGTATTTT
NA	14	TRBV28	TRBJ1-2	TRBD1	CASSLLTGGLGYTF	TGTGCCAGCAGTCTACTGACAGGGGGTCTTGGCTACACCTTC
NA	14	TRBV18	TRBJ1-2	TRBD1	CASSPRTGIYGYTF	TGTGCCAGCTCACCACGGACAGGCATCTATGGCTACACCTTC
NA	15	TRBV15	TRBJ2-3	TRBD1	CATSRGQGVTDTQYF	TGTGCCACCAGCAGGGGACAGGGGGTAACAGATACGCAGTATTTT
NA	15	TRBV4-2	TRBJ1-1	NA	CASSQLEGYRTEAFF	TGTGCCAGCAGCCAGTTGGAGGGATATCGCACTGAAGCTTTCTTT
NA	14	TRBV7-9	TRBJ2-1	NA	CASSFGTSNNEQFF	TGTGCCAGCAGCTTTGGGACTTCCAACAATGAGCAGTTCTTC
NA	13	TRBV7-3	TRBJ1-5	NA	CASSWSQGQPQHF	TGTGCCAGCAGCTGGTCACAGGGTCAGCCCCAGCATTTT
NA	15	TRBV5-4	TRBJ1-4	TRBD1	CASSLKGQGREKLFF	TGTGCCAGCAGCTTGAAGGGACAGGGTCGGGAAAAACTGTTTTTT
few	13	TRBV3-1/TRBV3-2	TRBJ1-5	NA	CASSQDENQPQHF	TGTGCCAGCAGCCAAGATGAGAATCAGCCCCAGCATTTT
once	16	TRBV23-1	TRBJ1-5	TRBD1	CASSQRTGGTNQPQHF	TGCGCCAGCAGTCAAAGGACAGGGGGGACAAATCAGCCCCAGCATTTT
NA	18	TRBV4-3	TRBJ1-4	TRBD1	CASSQDLKPGQGARKLFF	TGCGCCAGCAGCCAGGACTTAAAGCCGGGACAGGGGGCGCGGAAACTGTTTTTT
NA	11	TRBV10-2	TRBJ2-1	NA	CASSVSEEQFF	TGCGCCAGCAGTGTCTCTGAGGAGCAGTTCTTC
NA	14	TRBV9	TRBJ1-2	TRBD1	CASSPTGGNYGYTF	TGTGCCAGCAGCCCGACAGGGGGTAACTATGGCTACACCTTC
NA	14	TRBV25-1	TRBJ1-3	NA	CASMGRGTGNTIYF	TGTGCCAGCATGGGAAGGGGGACTGGAAACACCATATATTTT
NA	15	TRBV9	TRBJ1-5	TRBD1	CASSVEGTVHRPQHF	TGTGCCAGCAGCGTAGAGGGGACAGTACATAGGCCCCAGCATTTT
NA	13	TRBV2	TRBJ1-2	NA	CASSEQGSYGYTF	TGTGCCAGCAGTGAACAGGGGTCCTATGGCTACACCTTC
NA	13	TRBV18	TRBJ2-7	NA	CASSPYSTYEQYF	TGTGCCAGCTCACCATACAGTACCTACGAGCAGTACTTC
NA	13	TRBV7-8	TRBJ2-7	NA	CASIGRGAPAVNF	TGTGCCAGCATAGGCAGGGGCGCCCCGGCAGTGAACTTC
NA	15	TRBV27	TRBJ1-6	TRBD1	CASRSTGVVNSPLHF	TGTGCCAGCAGATCTACAGGGGTTGTGAATTCACCCCTCCACTTT